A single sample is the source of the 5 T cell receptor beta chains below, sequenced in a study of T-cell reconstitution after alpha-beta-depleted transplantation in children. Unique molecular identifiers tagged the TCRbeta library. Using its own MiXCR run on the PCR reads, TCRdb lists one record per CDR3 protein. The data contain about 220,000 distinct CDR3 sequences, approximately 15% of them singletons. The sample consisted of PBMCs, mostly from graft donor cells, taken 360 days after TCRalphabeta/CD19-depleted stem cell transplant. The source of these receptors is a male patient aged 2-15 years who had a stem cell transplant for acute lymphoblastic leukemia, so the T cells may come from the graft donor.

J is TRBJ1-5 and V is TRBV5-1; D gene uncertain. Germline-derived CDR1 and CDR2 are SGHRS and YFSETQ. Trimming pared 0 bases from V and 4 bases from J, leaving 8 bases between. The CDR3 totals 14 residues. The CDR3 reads CASSLGAENQPQHF. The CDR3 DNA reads TGCGCCAGCAGCTTGGGGGCAGAGAATCAGCCCCAGCATTTT.

The CDR3 here is CATSRTLDRTYEQYF. Here the CDR3 DNA reads TGTGCCACCAGCAGAACCCTGGACAGAACCTACGAGCAGTACTTC. This sequence joins TRBV15 and TRBJ2-7; D possibly corresponds to TRBD1 (6 bases). V was shortened by 2 bases and J by 2 bases, with 13 bases between the two germline ends. This CDR3 is built from 15 residues. Germline V gene data show CDR1 as LNHNV and CDR2 as YYDKDF (reference sequence).

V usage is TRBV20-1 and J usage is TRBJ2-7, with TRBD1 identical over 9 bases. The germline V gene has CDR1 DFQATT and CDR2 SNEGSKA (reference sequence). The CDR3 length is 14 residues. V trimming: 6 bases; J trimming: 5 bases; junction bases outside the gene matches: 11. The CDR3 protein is CSATRDRVLHEQYF. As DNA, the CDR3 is TGCAGTGCAACCCGGGACAGGGTTCTCCACGAGCAGTACTTC.

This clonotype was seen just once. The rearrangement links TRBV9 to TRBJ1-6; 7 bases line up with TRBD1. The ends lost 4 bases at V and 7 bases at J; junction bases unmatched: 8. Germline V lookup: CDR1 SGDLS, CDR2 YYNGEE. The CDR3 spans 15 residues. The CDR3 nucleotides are TGTGCCAGCAGCCCGAGTTCGGACAGGAATTCACCCCTCCACTTT. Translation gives CASSPSSDRNSPLHF.

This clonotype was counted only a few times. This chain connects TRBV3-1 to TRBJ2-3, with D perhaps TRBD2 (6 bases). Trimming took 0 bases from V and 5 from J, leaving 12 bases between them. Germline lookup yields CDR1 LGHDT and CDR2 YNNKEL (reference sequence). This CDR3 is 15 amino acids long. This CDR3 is CASSQEGGVRDTQYF. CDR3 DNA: TGTGCCAGCAGCCAAGAGGGCGGGGTTAGAGATACGCAGTATTTT.